These 15 T cell receptor beta chains were all obtained from the same sample, sequenced in a study of blood T cells in healthy people across ages. With a J-beta primer mix and a sample-barcoded 5' primer, a second PCR ran about 6 to 11 cycles. TCRdb used MiXCR to reprocess the 5' RACE reads, holding one entry per CDR3 protein. The data contain 1.5 million to 2 million distinct CDR3 sequences, 30% to 40% of them singletons. Source material: blood. The origin of the receptors is a human donor in good health.

Details on this clonotype: Relative to the germline gene, one junction end is altered; a read error may explain this. V and J are TRBV7-9 and TRBJ2-6; a possible D gene is TRBD2 (5 bases). Germline V gene sequence: CDR1 SEHNR, CDR2 FQNEAQ (reference sequence). The CDR3 has 15 amino acids. The CDR3 DNA reads as TGCGCCAGCAGCCAAGGACTTTCTGGGGCCAACGTCCTGACTTTC. Protein sequence: CASSQGLSGANVLTF.

The chain combines TRBV12-3 or TRBV12-4 with TRBJ2-7; D is unclear. The CDR3 consists of 13 residues. The V gene lost 6 bases and the J gene lost 2 bases, with 11 bases spanning the gap. CDR3 protein: CASSFERTYEQYF. The DNA of the CDR3 is TGTGCCAGCAGCTTTGAGAGGACCTACGAGCAGTACTTC.

The V gene is TRBV3-1, the J gene TRBJ2-3; D gene unclear. The CDR3 covers 14 residues. The V end lost 1 base, the J end lost 5 bases, and 10 bases lay between the germline ends. Germline CDR1 is LGHDT and CDR2 is YNNKEL (reference sequence). In nucleotides, the CDR3 is TGTGCCAGCAGCCAAGGACCCCAAAGAGATACGCAGTATTTT. This sequence encodes CASSQGPQRDTQYF.

This clonotype was detected many times. V usage is TRBV9 and J usage is TRBJ2-5; 11 bases are a match to TRBD2. Germline-derived CDR1 and CDR2 are SGDLS and YYNGEE. There are 15 residues in the CDR3. V lost 3 bases to trimming and J lost 2 bases; unmatched junction nucleotides: 3. CDR3 in amino acids: CASSAGLAVQETQYF. The CDR3 nucleotides are TGTGCCAGCAGCGCGGGACTAGCGGTACAAGAGACCCAGTACTTC.

This clonotype was observed many times. This chain joins TRBV20-1 and TRBJ2-3; 11 bases map to TRBD2. With 6 bases clipped from V and 6 bases from J, the junction kept 5 bases outside the gene matches. The CDR3 contains 13 residues. Germline V gene data show CDR1 as DFQATT and CDR2 as SNEGSKA (reference sequence). The CDR3: CSALAGGGDTQYF. CDR3 DNA sequence: TGCAGTGCCCTAGCGGGGGGAGGGGATACGCAGTATTTT.

This clonotype was seen repeatedly, ten times or more. The rearrangement links TRBV7-2 to TRBJ2-3; 10 bases align to TRBD2. There are 15 residues in the CDR3. The V segment lost 4 bases and the J segment 6 bases; nucleotides outside the gene matches: 7. From germline, CDR1 is SGHTA and CDR2 FQGNSA. The CDR3 DNA reads TGTGCCAGCAGCTGGAGCGGGGGGGTCTCGGATACGCAGTATTTT. This sequence encodes CASSWSGGVSDTQYF.

The chain employs TRBV4-1 and TRBJ2-1; D is uncertain. The germline V gene has CDR1 MGHRA and CDR2 YSYEKL. The CDR3 has 13 amino acids. V gave up 1 base and J gave up 11 bases, with 12 bases separating them. Here the CDR3 reads CASSQVVRQKQFF. The DNA for the CDR3 is TGCGCCAGCAGCCAAGTCGTCCGGCAGAAGCAGTTCTTC.

The V gene is TRBV9, the J gene TRBJ2-5; 11 bases are a match to TRBD2. The CDR3 has 16 amino acids. V trimming: 0 bases; J trimming: 5 bases; junction bases outside the gene matches: 6. Germline V gene data show CDR1 as SGDLS and CDR2 as YYNGEE. CDR3 nucleotide sequence: TGTGCCAGCAGCGTAGGGGTAGCGGGGGGGCCGGAGACCCAGTACTTC. Its protein product is CASSVGVAGGPETQYF.

The CDR3 loop is CASSLQGPGPASGANVLTF. For the CDR3, the DNA is TGTGCCAGCAGCTTACAAGGGCCGGGACCGGCCTCTGGGGCCAACGTCCTGACTTTC. This chain joins TRBV7-2 and TRBJ2-6, with D tentatively TRBD1 or TRBD2 (5 bases each). Trimming took off 2 bases at V and 0 bases at J, with 17 bases between the two ends. Per germline, CDR1 SGHTA and CDR2 FQGNSA. This CDR3 is 19 amino acids long. The complete variable domain, with remaining parts taken from reference TRBV7-2 and TRBJ2-6, reads GAGVSQSPSNKVTEKGKDVELRCDPISGHTALYWYRQSLGQGLEFLIYFQGNSAPDKSGLPSDRFSAERTGGSVSTLTIQRTQQEDSAVYLCASSLQGPGPASGANVLTFGAGSRLTVL.

V is TRBV7-2 and J is TRBJ2-1; D remains unclear. V was trimmed by 3 bases and J by 4 bases, leaving 7 bases between them. Germline V gene sequence: CDR1 SGHTA, CDR2 FQGNSA. The CDR3 sequence is 13 residues long. The CDR3 loop is CASSFKQYNEQFF. CDR3 coding DNA: TGTGCCAGCAGCTTTAAACAGTACAATGAGCAGTTCTTC.

This clonotype appeared a single time. J is TRBJ2-7 and V is TRBV11-3, with TRBD1 identical over 7 bases. This CDR3 comprises 13 residues. Germline CDR1 SGHNT, CDR2 YENEEA. Trimming took 5 bases from V and 11 from J; bases not matched to a gene: 12. The CDR3 loop is CASSRTTQGFKYF. In nucleotides, the CDR3 is TGTGCCAGCAGCCGAACTACACAGGGGTTCAAGTACTTC.

The V gene is TRBV20-1, the J gene TRBJ2-1, with D possibly matching TRBD2 (5 bases). The CDR3 spans 11 residues. Germline lookup yields CDR1 DFQATT and CDR2 SNEGSKA (reference sequence). The V and J ends lost 7 bases and 5 bases respectively, with 9 bases between them. The CDR3 DNA is TGCAGTGGCCTAGCCGACAATGAGCAGTTCTTC. Translating it yields CSGLADNEQFF.

This clonotype was seen more than once but under ten times. The V call is TRBV10-3, the J call TRBJ1-2; 10 bases agree with TRBD1. Trimming cost V 7 bases and J 4 bases; bases outside gene matches: 12. The CDR3 sequence is 16 residues long. Per the germline V gene, CDR1 is ENHRY and CDR2 is SYGVKD. The CDR3 here is CAITQLPGQGTYGYTF. The DNA for the CDR3 is TGTGCCATCACCCAACTGCCGGGACAGGGGACCTATGGCTACACCTTC.

The genes are TRBV19 and TRBJ1-2; D not resolved. V lost 4 bases and J 2 bases, leaving 11 bases between the germline ends. The CDR3 runs to 14 residues. Germline lookup yields CDR1 LNHDA and CDR2 SQIVND (reference sequence). The CDR3 region is CASSTRHRNYGYTF. The DNA for the CDR3 is TGTGCCAGTAGTACCAGACACAGAAACTATGGCTACACCTTC.

This clonotype was observed a single time. This clone may be a read error of a much larger clone one base away. The rearrangement joins TRBV29-1 to TRBJ2-5; D is ambiguous. Trimming took 7 bases from V and 5 from J, leaving 17 bases between them. The germline gives CDR1 SQVTM, CDR2 ANQGSEA. The CDR3 is 13 residues long. In nucleotides, the CDR3 is TGCAGCGCTGGGGTGTCGGTAAGGGAGACCCAGTACTTC. Its translation is CSAGVSVRETQYF.